A selection of T cell receptor beta chains follows, all from one sample in a study of identical twins. TCRdb reprocessed the 5' RACE reads with MiXCR, giving one entry per CDR3 protein. The table has approximately 670,000 distinct CDR3 sequences, 6.1% seen once. Material for sequencing was naive T cells sorted from blood. The receptor set was obtained from a young man in good health. Both conserved end residues are part of each CDR3. The D gene is left open where the match is weak. Part of the rows lack a size; the others show once, few, many or a class for expanded clones.

v_gene: TRBV7-9
abundance: many
d_gene: .
j_gene: TRBJ2-1
CDR3aa: CASSQTGASYNEQFF
CDR3nt: TGTGCCAGCAGCCAGACGGGGGCCTCCTACAATGAGCAGTTCTTC

v_gene: TRBV6-5
abundance: few
d_gene: .
j_gene: TRBJ1-6
CDR3aa: CASSYWSGHNSPLHF
CDR3nt: TGTGCCAGCAGTTACTGGTCCGGCCATAATTCACCCCTCCACTTT

v_gene: TRBV19
abundance: .
d_gene: TRBD2
j_gene: TRBJ2-1
CDR3aa: CASSHYLAGGPNEQFF
CDR3nt: TGTGCCAGTAGCCACTACCTAGCGGGAGGGCCTAATGAGCAGTTCTTC

v_gene: TRBV29-1
abundance: many
d_gene: TRBD2
j_gene: TRBJ2-1
CDR3aa: CSVVSGSGRDEQFF
CDR3nt: TGCAGCGTGGTTAGCGGGAGCGGTCGTGATGAGCAGTTCTTC

v_gene: TRBV7-9
abundance: few
d_gene: TRBD1
j_gene: TRBJ1-5
CDR3aa: CASSLDGGTGNQPQHF
CDR3nt: TGTGCCAGCAGCTTAGATGGTGGGACAGGCAATCAGCCCCAGCATTTT

v_gene: TRBV29-1
abundance: .
d_gene: TRBD1
j_gene: TRBJ2-7
CDR3aa: CSASGTAYEQYF
CDR3nt: TGCAGCGCCTCCGGGACAGCCTACGAGCAGTACTTC

v_gene: TRBV7-9
abundance: .
d_gene: .
j_gene: TRBJ2-7
CDR3aa: CASSLRDPGDSQYF
CDR3nt: TGTGCCAGCAGCTTGCGGGACCCAGGTGACAGCCAGTACTTC

v_gene: TRBV4-2
abundance: many
d_gene: TRBD2
j_gene: TRBJ2-1
CDR3aa: CASSLGVAGAYNEQFF
CDR3nt: TGTGCCAGCAGCCTGGGGGTTGCGGGAGCTTACAATGAGCAGTTCTTC

v_gene: TRBV4-3
abundance: many
d_gene: .
j_gene: TRBJ2-1
CDR3aa: CASSQSINGVYEQFF
CDR3nt: TGCGCCAGCAGCCAGAGTATTAACGGTGTCTATGAGCAGTTCTTC

v_gene: TRBV20-1
abundance: .
d_gene: TRBD2
j_gene: TRBJ2-3
CDR3aa: CSAGGAGATGDTQYF
CDR3nt: TGCAGTGCTGGGGGAGCGGGAGCCACGGGAGATACGCAGTATTTT

v_gene: TRBV29-1
abundance: many
d_gene: .
j_gene: TRBJ2-1
CDR3aa: CSVDGGDPYNEQFF
CDR3nt: TGCAGCGTTGACGGCGGGGACCCCTACAATGAGCAGTTCTTC

v_gene: TRBV6-5
abundance: few
d_gene: .
j_gene: TRBJ1-6
CDR3aa: CASSYNKNSPLHF
CDR3nt: TGTGCCAGCAGTTACAATAAGAATTCACCCCTCCACTTT

v_gene: TRBV10-2
abundance: .
d_gene: TRBD1
j_gene: TRBJ2-5
CDR3aa: CASIFRDSQEMTQYF
CDR3nt: TGCGCCAGCATTTTCCGGGACAGCCAAGAGATGACCCAGTACTTC

v_gene: TRBV5-1
abundance: few
d_gene: .
j_gene: TRBJ2-1
CDR3aa: CASTNGRSSYNEQFF
CDR3nt: TGCGCCAGCACCAATGGGAGGAGCTCCTACAATGAGCAGTTCTTC

v_gene: TRBV20-1
abundance: many
d_gene: TRBD2
j_gene: TRBJ2-3
CDR3aa: CSAKTSGRADGTQYF
CDR3nt: TGCAGTGCTAAAACTAGCGGGAGGGCCGATGGTACGCAGTATTTT

v_gene: TRBV7-8
abundance: .
d_gene: .
j_gene: TRBJ2-1
CDR3aa: CASSLRGVRAYNEQFF
CDR3nt: TGTGCCAGCAGCTTACGAGGGGTCCGGGCCTACAATGAGCAGTTCTTC

v_gene: TRBV6-5
abundance: few
d_gene: TRBD1
j_gene: TRBJ2-3
CDR3aa: CASSHRDRGTDTQYF
CDR3nt: TGTGCCAGCAGTCACCGGGACAGGGGCACAGATACGCAGTATTTT

v_gene: TRBV29-1
abundance: .
d_gene: .
j_gene: TRBJ2-6
CDR3aa: CSVAGSSSGANVLTF
CDR3nt: TGCAGCGTTGCCGGGTCCAGCTCTGGGGCCAACGTCCTGACTTTC

v_gene: TRBV12-3/TRBV12-4
abundance: many
d_gene: TRBD1
j_gene: TRBJ2-7
CDR3aa: CASSLARGHEQYF
CDR3nt: TGTGCCAGCAGTTTAGCTAGGGGGCACGAGCAGTACTTC

v_gene: TRBV30
abundance: few
d_gene: .
j_gene: TRBJ2-5
CDR3aa: CAWSVGASETQYF
CDR3nt: TGTGCCTGGAGTGTAGGCGCTTCGGAGACCCAGTACTTC

v_gene: TRBV20-1
abundance: few
d_gene: .
j_gene: TRBJ2-1
CDR3aa: CSADLGGPSYNEQFF
CDR3nt: TGCAGTGCCGATTTAGGGGGACCTTCTTACAATGAGCAGTTCTTC

v_gene: TRBV20-1
abundance: many
d_gene: .
j_gene: TRBJ2-5
CDR3aa: CSARGDWVAETQYF
CDR3nt: TGCAGTGCTAGGGGAGACTGGGTAGCTGAGACCCAGTACTTC

v_gene: TRBV6-1
abundance: few
d_gene: .
j_gene: TRBJ1-3
CDR3aa: CASRTSGYPISRNTIYF
CDR3nt: TGTGCCAGCAGGACGTCCGGTTACCCCATCTCGAGAAACACCATATATTTT

v_gene: TRBV20-1
abundance: .
d_gene: TRBD2
j_gene: TRBJ2-1
CDR3aa: CSAFREGLRNEQFF
CDR3nt: TGCAGTGCTTTTCGGGAGGGCCTCCGCAATGAGCAGTTCTTC

v_gene: TRBV12-3/TRBV12-4
abundance: many
d_gene: .
j_gene: TRBJ1-1
CDR3aa: CASSWGRRGSSEAFF
CDR3nt: TGTGCCAGCAGTTGGGGACGCAGGGGCTCCTCTGAAGCTTTCTTT

v_gene: TRBV28
abundance: many
d_gene: .
j_gene: TRBJ1-6
CDR3aa: CASSPHRGQSSPGPLHF
CDR3nt: TGTGCCAGCTCTCCCCACCGGGGCCAGAGTTCGCCTGGCCCCCTCCACTTT

v_gene: TRBV15
abundance: many
d_gene: .
j_gene: TRBJ2-7
CDR3aa: CATSRERTTYEQYF
CDR3nt: TGTGCCACCAGCAGAGAAAGGACAACCTACGAGCAGTACTTC